This T cell receptor (beta chain) emerged from a study of T cells in Graves' hyperthyroidism and ophthalmopathy. The CDR3 loop spans 14 amino acids. V lost 6 bases to trimming and J lost 0 bases, with 9 bases between them. From RNA transcripts, TCR beta CDR3 regions were amplified. When the TCR CDR3 underwent first-round RT-PCR, the HTBI primer set was used. TCRdb reanalysed the multiplex PCR reads using MiXCR and keeps one entry per CDR3 protein. The table shows some 550,000 distinct CDR3 sequences, with less than 25% occurring only once. This clonotype came up many times. A patient was excluded if there was uncontrolled infection, other autoimmune disease, pregnancy or lactation.

This chain uses TRBV12-3 or TRBV12-4 with TRBJ1-5; D is unclear. The sequence was obtained from a man younger than 30 with Graves' hyperthyroidism. The material sequenced was blood. The CDR3 loop reads CASRQDNSNQPQHF. The CDR3 nucleotides read TGTGCCAGCAGACAAGACAATAGCAATCAGCCCCAGCATTTT.